This T cell receptor (beta chain) was documented in a study of cytomegalovirus exposure and HLA in healthy donors. V lost 6 bases and J lost 1, with 13 bases in between. The CDR3 spans 15 residues. The V gene's germline CDR1 is MNHEY and CDR2 SVGAGI. The table lists this clone with a count of one. The PCR was carried out with 60 Vbeta primers and 13 Jbeta primers. Data came from immunoSEQ multiplex PCR; TCRdb stores just in-frame clones and leaves some out. The repertoire has approximately 190,000 clones, 75% to 90% of them found once; the top ten carry roughly 6%. The rearrangement joins TRBV6-5 to TRBJ1-5; D is perhaps TRBD1 (6 bases). The sequence derives from a woman aged 45-65 years in good health and CMV-seropositive. Sequenced material: PBMCs. The CDR3 sequence is CASRQLGQSNQPQHF. For the CDR3, the DNA is TGTGCCAGCAGGCAGCTAGGACAGAGCAATCAGCCCCAGCATTTT.